Here is one T cell receptor beta chain with its context. Its target is not known. The V gene lost 8 bases and the J gene lost 0 bases, with 11 bases spanning the gap. This CDR3 is 14 amino acids long. Germline values: CDR1 LNHNV, CDR2 YYDKDF (reference sequence). Data came from immunoSEQ multiplex PCR; TCRdb stores just in-frame clones and leaves some out. In the table there are 70,000 to 85,000 clones, roughly 80% of which are singletons. The sample belongs to a study of OX40 agonist ivuxolimab in advanced cancers. Study details: Earlier treatment with anti-PD-1, anti-PD-L1 or anti-CTLA-4 was permitted, and 35% to 45% had received some.

Study-level findings and limits: Dose levels from 0.1 to 3.0 mg/kg saw CD4+ and CD8+ blood T cells expand clonally by week 6.

This receptor was identified in an adult with an advanced solid tumor such as melanoma, head and neck, liver or kidney cancer. The chain combines TRBV15 with TRBJ1-5; no reliable D call. This specimen consisted of CD4+ or CD8+ T cells sorted from blood, obtained in a trial of the OX40 agonist ivuxolimab. In DNA, the CDR3 is TGTGCCACCTCGTCGGATTATAGCAATCAGCCCCAGCATTTT. It yields the protein CATSSDYSNQPQHF.